A single sample gave rise to the 5 T cell receptor beta chains below, sequenced in a study of blood T cell repertoires in COVID-19. Clones were sequenced by immunoSEQ multiplex PCR, and TCRdb holds only the in-frame ones, with some missing. In the table there are under 250,000 clones, 88% of which are singletons. Specimen: peripheral blood. Receptors were obtained from a woman aged 25-40 years with COVID-19, enrolled during active disease.

This clone was observed a handful of times. The chain uses TRBV11-2 and TRBJ2-2; D gene ambiguous. Per germline, CDR1 SGHAT and CDR2 FQNNGV. CDR3 length equals 14 residues. V was pared by 0 bases and J by 6 bases, with 8 bases between. The CDR3 sequence is CASSLDRSSGELFF. The DNA of the CDR3 is TGTGCCAGCAGCTTAGATAGAAGCTCCGGGGAGCTGTTTTTT.

The chain links TRBV3-1 (or the pseudogene TRBV3-2) to TRBJ1-3; D remains unclear. The ends were cut back, 4 bases at V and 2 bases at J, with 9 bases in the middle. The germline gives CDR1 LGHDT, CDR2 YNNKEL (reference sequence). This CDR3 spans 14 amino acids. The CDR3 DNA sequence: TGTGCCAGCAGCCCCAGAGGTACTGGAAACACCATATATTTT. Its translation is CASSPRGTGNTIYF.

The chain couples TRBV24-1 to TRBJ1-2; possibly TRBD1 for D (5 bases). CDR3 length: 13 amino acids. With 8 bases removed from V and 4 bases from J, the gap between germline ends came to 13 bases. Germline CDR1 is KGHDR and CDR2 is SFDVKD. The CDR3 region has the DNA TGTGCCACCACGGCCACCGGGGGCTATGGCTACACCTTC. Translating gives CATTATGGYGYTF.

V usage is TRBV5-1 and J usage is TRBJ2-1, with 7 bases fitting TRBD2. J gave up 7 bases and V 0 bases, and 10 bases lay outside the gene matches. The germline V gene encodes CDR1 SGHRS and CDR2 YFSETQ. The CDR3 runs to 16 residues. This chain's CDR3 is CASSLEGSGRSNEQFF. The CDR3 DNA reads as TGCGCCAGCAGCTTGGAGGGTTCCGGGAGGTCGAATGAGCAGTTCTTC.

The chain uses TRBV10-1 and TRBJ2-2; TRBD1 agrees at 7 bases. V dropped 9 bases and J dropped 5; count of bases not matched to a gene: 6. Germline loops: CDR1 WNHNN, CDR2 SYGVQD (reference sequence). CDR3 length equals 13 residues. CDR3 nucleotides: TGCGCCAGTCGACAGGGATCAACCGGGGAGCTGTTTTTT. It encodes CASRQGSTGELFF.